The 12 T cell receptor beta chains below come from one sample, sequenced in a study of blood T cell repertoires in COVID-19. Method: immunoSEQ multiplex PCR; TCRdb's copy keeps in-frame clones and lacks some. The sample has 250,000 to 300,000 clones; 80% to 90% are singletons. Sample: peripheral blood. These TCRs come from a man aged 55 to 70 with acute or convalescent COVID-19.

V usage is TRBV3-1 (or the pseudogene TRBV3-2) and J usage is TRBJ2-3; the D is unclear. Germline V lookup: CDR1 LGHDT, CDR2 YNNKEL (reference sequence). The CDR3 covers 17 residues. The ends were cut back, 1 base at V and 5 bases at J, with 19 bases in the middle. CDR3 coding DNA: TGTGCCAGCAGCCAAGCTTCTAGTAGGTTGAGGTTAGATACGCAGTATTTT. Translating gives CASSQASSRLRLDTQYF.

The gene calls are TRBV5-6 and TRBJ1-5; 11 bases are a match to TRBD1. CDR1 SGHDT and CDR2 YYEEEE come from the germline V gene. The junction had 7 bases not matched to a gene; V was cut back by 3 bases and J by 2 bases. The length of the CDR3 is 17 residues. This chain's CDR3 is CASSSGQGGWRNQPQHF. DNA of the CDR3: TGTGCCAGCAGCTCGGGACAGGGGGGTTGGCGCAATCAGCCCCAGCATTTT.

J is TRBJ2-2 and V is TRBV10-3; 7 bases line up with TRBD2. V trimming: 7 bases; J trimming: 0 bases; junction bases outside the gene matches: 5. Germline V lookup: CDR1 ENHRY, CDR2 SYGVKD. The CDR3 extends over 15 amino acids. CDR3 loop: CAINPSGANTGELFF. CDR3 bases: TGTGCCATCAATCCTAGCGGAGCGAACACCGGGGAGCTGTTTTTT.

This clone was seen more than once but under ten times. The chain carries TRBV18 and TRBJ2-6; TRBD2 matches at 12 bases. Germline V gene lookup returns CDR1 KGHSH and CDR2 LQKENI. The CDR3 runs to 18 residues. V dropped 3 bases and J dropped 0; count of bases not matched to a gene: 3. The CDR3 DNA reads TGTGCCAGCTCACCCGGGACTAGCGGGCTCTCTGGGGCCAACGTCCTGACTTTC. Protein: CASSPGTSGLSGANVLTF.

The V call is TRBV25-1, the J call TRBJ1-1; TRBD1 agrees at 9 bases. V trimming: 5 bases; J trimming: 4 bases; junction bases outside the gene matches: 8. The CDR3 has 15 residues. Germline V lookup: CDR1 MGHDK, CDR2 SYGVNS. Written as DNA, the CDR3 is TGTGCCAGCAGTCCTACAGGGGGCTGGACCACTGAAGCTTTCTTT. Translating it yields CASSPTGGWTTEAFF.

This clone turned up a few times. J is TRBJ2-7 and V is TRBV28, with 11 positions matching TRBD1. With 8 bases clipped from V and 4 bases from J, the junction kept 19 bases outside the gene matches. Per germline, CDR1 MDHEN and CDR2 SYDVKM. The length of the CDR3 is 18 residues. This CDR3 is CASWGQGGLYRSLYEQYF. The CDR3 coding sequence is TGTGCCAGCTGGGGACAGGGGGGACTCTACCGTTCTTTATACGAGCAGTACTTC.

V usage is TRBV5-1 and J usage is TRBJ2-3; D remains unclear. Germline CDR1 SGHRS, CDR2 YFSETQ. Trimming took off 4 bases at V and 4 bases at J, with 16 bases between the two ends. The CDR3 sequence is 15 residues long. CDR3 amino acids: CASSPPLTEADTQYF. The CDR3 bases are TGCGCCAGCAGCCCACCTTTAACTGAGGCAGATACGCAGTATTTT.

A note on this clone: Relative to the germline gene, one junction end is altered; a read error may explain this. CDR3: CASSQQPGQHILVGQF. The DNA of the CDR3 is TGCGCCAGCAGCCAACAACCGGGACAGCATATCTTGGTTGGGCAATTC. V gene TRBV4-1 combines with J gene TRBJ2-7; the match to TRBD1 covers 7 bases. The CDR3 has 16 residues. Germline V gene sequence: CDR1 MGHRA, CDR2 YSYEKL.

CDR3 loop: CASSQQVNTEAFF. For the CDR3, the DNA is TGTGCCAGCAGTCAACAGGTGAACACTGAAGCTTTCTTT. The chain combines TRBV7-8 with TRBJ1-1, with D perhaps TRBD1 (5 bases). This CDR3 is 13 amino acids long. The V end was cut by 6 bases, the J end by 0 bases, with 8 bases between. Germline assignment: CDR1 SGHVS and CDR2 FQNEAQ.

This clone has a count of ten or more. The V gene is TRBV10-1, the J gene TRBJ2-3; 12 bases line up with TRBD1. The CDR3 has 16 amino acids. Looked up from germline, CDR1 is WNHNN and CDR2 is SYGVQD (reference sequence). V gave up 5 bases and J gave up 2 bases; unmatched junction bases: 5. The CDR3, as DNA: TGCGCCAGCAGTCCCGGGACAGGGGGCCTCACAGATACGCAGTATTTT. Encoded protein: CASSPGTGGLTDTQYF.

The rearrangement links TRBV5-1 to TRBJ2-1; 16 bases are a match to TRBD2. Looked up from germline, CDR1 is SGHRS and CDR2 is YFSETQ. Losses at the gene ends were 4 bases for V and 3 bases for J; bases not matched to a gene: 10. The length of the CDR3 is 19 residues. CDR3 sequence: CASSPGTSGGAEDYNEQFF. The CDR3 region has the DNA TGCGCCAGCAGCCCTGGGACTAGCGGGGGGGCCGAGGACTACAATGAGCAGTTCTTC.

This sequence joins TRBV28 and TRBJ1-1, with TRBD1 matching 11 bases. With 6 bases clipped from V and 4 bases from J, the junction kept 4 bases outside the gene matches. Germline CDR1 is MDHEN and CDR2 is SYDVKM. CDR3 length: 14 residues. The CDR3 sequence: CASSRGTGGTEAFF. The DNA of the CDR3 is TGTGCCAGCAGCCGCGGGACAGGGGGCACTGAAGCTTTCTTT.